Listed here are 3 T cell receptor beta chains from one sample, sequenced in a study of metastatic and nonmetastatic thyroid tumors. TCRdb recomputed clones from the PCR reads via MiXCR. Among roughly 12,000 clones listed, about 21% were seen once. Ahead of thyroid surgery, no patient had received treatment of any kind. The sequenced sample consisted of adjacent normal tissue. The receptors derive from a female donor with papillary thyroid cancer or a benign thyroid nodule (not recorded which). Some clones in this sample may be carry-over from other donors' samples.

This clone showed up just a few times. This chain connects TRBV28 to TRBJ2-1; 9 bases match TRBD1. Germline V gene lookup returns CDR1 MDHEN and CDR2 SYDVKM. The CDR3 sequence is 17 residues long. V lost 6 bases, J lost 6 bases, and 15 bases stayed unmatched. The CDR3 is CASRPLSGPTGGNEQFF. CDR3 bases: TGTGCCAGCAGGCCCCTCTCGGGACCGACAGGGGGCAATGAGCAGTTCTTC. The full variable domain, completed using reference TRBV28 and TRBJ2-1, is DVKVTQSSRYLVKRTGEKVFLECVQDMDHENMFWYRQDPGLGLRLIYFSYDVKMKEKGDIPEGYSVSREKKERFSLILESASTNQTSMYLCASRPLSGPTGGNEQFFGPGTRLTVL.

In this sample, this clone turned up many times. J is TRBJ2-3 and V is TRBV11-2; 10 bases line up with TRBD2. The trim removed 8 bases at V and 4 bases at J, leaving 12 bases unmatched. Germline V lookup: CDR1 SGHAT, CDR2 FQNNGV. CDR3 length equals 16 residues. The DNA for the CDR3 is TGTGCCAGCGGGGACCCGGCTAGCGGGAGTTCAGATACGCAGTATTTT. Protein: CASGDPASGSSDTQYF.

This clone was detected many times. J is TRBJ2-3 and V is TRBV13; 9 nucleotides line up with TRBD2. Germline V gene sequence: CDR1 PRHDT, CDR2 FYEKMQ (reference sequence). The CDR3 sequence is 19 residues long. The V and J ends lost 4 bases and 0 bases, in that order; junction bases with no gene match: 14. CDR3 nucleotides: TGTGCCAGCAGCTCTACCCCTAGGGCTAGCGGGACTAGCACAGATACGCAGTATTTT. It encodes CASSSTPRASGTSTDTQYF.